This TCR beta chain was identified during a study of control samples from healthy donors and cancer patients. With 0 bases removed from V and 7 bases from J, the gap between germline ends came to 21 bases. Per the germline V gene, CDR1 is MGHRA and CDR2 is YSYEKL. This CDR3 region has 18 residues. Profiled with immunoSEQ multiplex PCR; TCRdb holds only in-frame clones, not every one. The profile shows about 110,000 clones, 90% of them singletons. The sequence derives from a human donor in good health. The donor label of this sample is uncertain. The V call is TRBV4-1, the J call TRBJ1-4, with TRBD1 as a possible D gene (5 bases). Sequencing input: blood. This CDR3 reads CASSQELMGDGRIEKLFF. CDR3 nucleotide sequence: TGCGCCAGCAGCCAAGAGCTTATGGGGGACGGCAGAATTGAAAAACTGTTTTTT.